A single sample is the source of the 25 T cell receptor beta chains below, sequenced in a study of CD8+CD57+ T cells in acquired aplastic anemia. Genomic DNA templated the TCR beta VDJ and CDR3 profiling. Using its own MiXCR run on the reads, TCRdb lists one record per CDR3 protein. The data show 80,000 to 100,000 distinct CDR3 sequences, roughly two thirds seen once. For sequencing, patients were chosen who had shown expansion of CD8+CD57+ cells by flow cytometry. The sequenced sample consisted of sorted CD4+, CD8+, or CD8+CD57+ T cells (not recorded which) from PBMCs. The receptor set was obtained from a human donor with aplastic anemia.

The rearrangement links TRBV3-1 to TRBJ2-7, with 10 nucleotides matching TRBD2. CDR1 LGHDT and CDR2 YNNKEL come from the germline V gene (reference sequence). J lost 3 bases, V lost 5 bases, and 4 bases had no gene match. The length of the CDR3 is 14 residues. The CDR3 bases are TGTGCCAGCAGCTGGTTAGCGGGAGGCTACGAGCAGTACTTC. This encodes CASSWLAGGYEQYF.

This chain's CDR3 is CAISESGTSIGELFF. In DNA, the CDR3 is TGTGCCATCAGTGAGTCCGGTACTAGCATCGGGGAGCTGTTTTTT. The rearrangement links TRBV10-3 to TRBJ2-2; weak D call: TRBD2 (6 bases). In germline, CDR1 is ENHRY, CDR2 SYGVKD. V lost 0 bases and J 7 bases, leaving 12 bases between the germline ends. The CDR3 consists of 15 residues.

This clonotype appeared a few times. This chain joins TRBV29-1 and TRBJ2-1, with D possibly matching TRBD2 (6 bases). Trimming took off 3 bases at V and 7 bases at J, with 22 bases between the two ends. Germline V gives CDR1 SQVTM, CDR2 ANQGSEA. The CDR3 loop spans 16 amino acids. The CDR3: CSVDLTGTLQRNEQFF. DNA for the CDR3: TGCAGCGTTGATTTAACCGGGACTTTGCAGCGGAATGAGCAGTTCTTC.

V usage is TRBV20-1 and J usage is TRBJ1-1, with 9 bases aligning to TRBD1. Germline CDR1 and CDR2: DFQATT and SNEGSKA (reference sequence). The J segment lost 0 bases and the V segment lost 1 base, leaving 12 bases of the junction unmatched. The CDR3 has 18 residues. The CDR3 loop reads CSARGTGQGVGLNTEAFF. CDR3 DNA: TGCAGTGCTAGAGGCACGGGACAGGGAGTAGGGCTGAACACTGAAGCTTTCTTT.

The chain is built from TRBV4-1 and TRBJ2-7; the match to TRBD1 covers 8 bases. Per germline, CDR1 MGHRA and CDR2 YSYEKL. V lost 1 base and J lost 3; bases outside the gene matches: 8. The CDR3 totals 16 residues. CDR3 residues: CASSQGQARGHYEQYF. CDR3 DNA sequence: TGCGCCAGCAGCCAAGGCCAGGCCAGGGGGCACTACGAGCAGTACTTC.

The gene calls are TRBV2 and TRBJ2-7; D not certain. CDR1 and CDR2 from the germline V gene are SNHLY and FYNNEI. Trimming shortened V by 4 bases and J by 4 bases, and 8 bases separated the two germline ends. There are 12 residues in the CDR3. The chain's CDR3 is CASSVGGYEQYF. The CDR3 coding sequence is TGTGCCAGCAGTGTGGGTGGATACGAGCAGTACTTC.

Only a few counts were recorded for this clonotype. The chain uses TRBV10-1 and TRBJ1-2, with a possible D match to TRBD1 (6 bases). Trimming shortened V by 8 bases and J by 4 bases, and 14 bases separated the two germline ends. CDR3 size: 13 residues. CDR1 and CDR2 (germline): WNHNN, SYGVQD (reference sequence). The CDR3, as DNA: TGCGCCAGCCGAAAAGACAGGTGCTATGGCTACACCTTC. Translated, it gives CASRKDRCYGYTF.

The chain has TRBV29-1 and TRBJ2-1, with TRBD2 matching 12 bases. Germline CDR1 SQVTM, CDR2 ANQGSEA. This CDR3 has 16 residues. J gave up 1 base and V 5 bases, and 6 bases lay outside the gene matches. CDR3 bases: TGCAGCGTTAGGGGGACTAGCGGGTCTTCCTACAATGAGCAGTTCTTC. Its translation is CSVRGTSGSSYNEQFF.

CDR3: CSARRLAGRTDTQYF. In DNA form, the CDR3 reads TGCAGTGCTCGAAGACTAGCGGGGCGCACAGATACGCAGTATTTT. This chain uses TRBV20-1 with TRBJ2-3, with 11 bases that match TRBD2. After removal of 5 bases from V and 1 base from J, the junction contained 5 bases not matched to a gene. The CDR3 totals 15 residues. Germline V gene data show CDR1 as DFQATT and CDR2 as SNEGSKA (reference sequence).

J is TRBJ1-1 and V is TRBV5-1, with TRBD1 matching 7 bases. The ends lost 3 bases at V and 5 bases at J; junction bases unmatched: 7. CDR3 size: 14 residues. The germline V gene has CDR1 SGHRS and CDR2 YFSETQ. This CDR3 is CASSSPGGQTEAFF. The CDR3 DNA is TGCGCCAGCAGCTCCCCAGGGGGTCAAACTGAAGCTTTCTTT.

The rearrangement links TRBV7-8 to TRBJ1-1; D may be TRBD1 (5 bases). Trimming removed 3 bases at V and 1 base at J, with 9 bases between. The germline gives CDR1 SGHVS, CDR2 FQNEAQ. The CDR3 is 14 amino acids. CDR3 amino acids: CASSFRGPNTEAFF. Written as DNA, the CDR3 is TGTGCCAGCAGCTTCCGGGGCCCGAACACTGAAGCTTTCTTT. The variable domain in full, completed from reference TRBV7-8 and TRBJ1-1, reads GAGVSQSPRYKVAKRGQDVALRCDPISGHVSLFWYQQALGQGPEFLTYFQNEAQLDKSGLPSDRFFAERPEGSVSTLKIQRTQQEDSAVYLCASSFRGPNTEAFFGQGTRLTVV.

This clonotype was detected a few times. The chain links TRBV10-3 to TRBJ2-1; D may be TRBD2 (5 bases). The CDR3 is made up of 14 amino acids. The V end was cut by 6 bases, the J end by 3 bases, with 12 bases between. Germline CDR1 and CDR2: ENHRY and SYGVKD. The CDR3 loop reads CAISGGPDYNEQFF. The CDR3 DNA reads TGTGCCATCAGCGGCGGGCCAGACTACAATGAGCAGTTCTTC.

The chain employs TRBV5-4 and TRBJ2-1, with TRBD2 matching over 13 bases. With 2 bases clipped from V and 8 bases from J, the junction kept 7 bases outside the gene matches. Germline lookup yields CDR1 SGHNT and CDR2 YYREEE (reference sequence). The CDR3 is 16 amino acids. The CDR3 loop reads CASSFPWTSGGDEQFF. In DNA, the CDR3 is TGTGCCAGCAGCTTCCCGTGGACTAGCGGGGGAGATGAGCAGTTCTTC.

This clonotype was detected a few times. The rearrangement links TRBV19 to TRBJ1-1, with unresolved D. Trimming removed 6 bases at V and 0 bases at J, with 8 bases between. The CDR3 totals 13 residues. The V gene's germline CDR1 is LNHDA and CDR2 SQIVND (reference sequence). CDR3 DNA: TGTGCCAGTAGCGACATCATGAACACTGAAGCTTTCTTT. This sequence encodes CASSDIMNTEAFF.

The rearrangement links TRBV9 to TRBJ1-1; tentatively, D is TRBD1 (5 bases). The germline gives CDR1 SGDLS, CDR2 YYNGEE. The CDR3 sequence is 15 residues long. The germline V and J ends were trimmed by 0 bases and 0 bases, with 9 bases remaining between them. The CDR3 is CASSVGQRMNTEAFF. The CDR3 DNA reads TGTGCCAGCAGCGTAGGACAGCGCATGAACACTGAAGCTTTCTTT.

This sequence joins TRBV19 and TRBJ1-6; 10 nucleotides line up with TRBD1. This CDR3 has 14 residues. V lost 7 bases to trimming and J lost 8 bases; unmatched junction nucleotides: 5. Germline loops: CDR1 LNHDA, CDR2 SQIVND (reference sequence). CDR3 sequence: CASTDRGPDSPLHF. CDR3 coding DNA: TGTGCCAGTACTGACAGGGGGCCGGATTCACCCCTCCACTTT.

J is TRBJ2-6 and V is TRBV2; possible D gene TRBD2, 7 bases. The ends were cut back, 6 bases at V and 1 base at J, with 19 bases in the middle. Germline values: CDR1 SNHLY, CDR2 FYNNEI. The CDR3 has 18 residues. The CDR3 bases are TGTGCCAGCAGGAGGGCGGGGGCAGGGTATTCTGGGGCCAACGTCCTGACTTTC. This translates into CASRRAGAGYSGANVLTF.

The chain links TRBV24-1 to TRBJ2-3; 12 bases align to TRBD2. Germline V gene data show CDR1 as KGHDR and CDR2 as SFDVKD. There are 18 residues in the CDR3. V lost 0 bases, J lost 6 bases, and 9 bases stayed unmatched. The CDR3 coding sequence is TGTGCCACCAGTGATTTGCATCGGACTAGCGGGAATGATGATACGCAGTATTTT. Encoded protein: CATSDLHRTSGNDDTQYF.

The gene calls are TRBV29-1 and TRBJ2-1; D uncertain. Trimming left V 4 bases short and J 11 bases short, with 9 bases between. The CDR3 consists of 10 residues. Germline lookup yields CDR1 SQVTM and CDR2 ANQGSEA. Here the CDR3 DNA reads TGCAGCGTTGGAGAGGTGAAGCAGTTCTTC. Encoded protein: CSVGEVKQFF.

The chain recombines TRBV29-1 with TRBJ2-1, with D uncertain. Trimming left V 4 bases short and J 0 bases short, with 13 bases between. Germline V gives CDR1 SQVTM, CDR2 ANQGSEA. There are 15 residues in the CDR3. Here the CDR3 DNA reads TGCAGCGTTGTAGAGCGCGAGAGCTCCTACAATGAGCAGTTCTTC. Translation gives CSVVERESSYNEQFF.

CDR3 nucleotides: TGCAGCGTTCAATCCGGGTCAAACTATGGCTACACCTTC. As protein: CSVQSGSNYGYTF. This chain connects TRBV29-1 to TRBJ1-2; no reliable D call. The CDR3 extends over 13 amino acids. The V end was cut by 5 bases, the J end by 2 bases, with 12 bases between. CDR1 is SQVTM and CDR2 is ANQGSEA in the germline V gene.

The J gene is TRBJ2-1, the V gene TRBV29-1, with a weak D call TRBD2 (6 bases). Germline V gives CDR1 SQVTM, CDR2 ANQGSEA. The CDR3 is made up of 13 amino acids. The V gene lost 3 bases and the J gene lost 8 bases, with 14 bases spanning the gap. CDR3 coding DNA: TGCAGCGTTGATGTGGGGCGGGGTGATGAGCAGTTCTTC. It codes for CSVDVGRGDEQFF.

The chain employs TRBV24-1 and TRBJ1-2; D unresolved. Per the germline V gene, CDR1 is KGHDR and CDR2 is SFDVKD. V gave up 4 bases and J gave up 4 bases, with 3 bases separating them. The CDR3 totals 11 residues. The CDR3 nucleotides are TGTGCCACCAGTGACGCCTATGGCTACACCTTC. It encodes CATSDAYGYTF.

The rearrangement links TRBV7-1 to TRBJ1-6; D is ambiguous. TRBV7-1 is treated as an ORF (open reading frame) with a function not yet certain. Trimming shortened V by 8 bases and J by 5 bases, and 16 bases separated the two germline ends. The CDR3 extends over 15 amino acids. CDR3 nucleotides: TGTGCCAGCCGCCTGGAGACGGGGAATAATTCACCCCTCCACTTT. Its protein product is CASRLETGNNSPLHF.

The rearrangement joins TRBV20-1 to TRBJ1-1; D not certain. The CDR3 runs to 18 residues. V shed 0 bases and J shed 3 bases, with 23 bases lying between them. Germline V gene sequence: CDR1 DFQATT, CDR2 SNEGSKA (reference sequence). The CDR3 here is CSARDRGSGIVTYTEAFF. In DNA form, the CDR3 reads TGCAGTGCTAGAGATCGAGGGAGTGGGATCGTGACGTACACTGAAGCTTTCTTT.